The rows below give T cell receptor beta chains drawn from one sample of a study of shared clonotypes between healthy human individuals. Sequencing was performed with immunoSEQ multiplex PCR; in TCRdb, only in-frame clones are kept and a portion is missing. The repertoire includes roughly 2 million clones, around 96% of them detected once, and 0.9% to 1.4% sits in the top ten. Sequenced sample: naive CD8+ T cells sorted from blood. These receptors came from a man aged 18 to 29 in good health. CDR3s include the opening cysteine and the closing phenylalanine or tryptophan. The D gene is left open where the match is weak. Some rows mark clone size as missing; the rest say once, few, many or name a class of expanded clone.

v_call	d_call	clone_size	j_call	cdr3_aa	cdr3_nt
TRBV9	TRBD2	.	TRBJ2-7	CASSVTSATYEQYF	TGTGCCAGCAGCGTGACTAGCGCGACCTACGAGCAGTACTTC
TRBV10-2	.	.	TRBJ1-1	CASSESRANTEAFF	TGCGCCAGCAGTGAGTCGAGAGCGAACACTGAAGCTTTCTTT
TRBV4-3	.	.	TRBJ2-7	CASSQDLGSEQYF	TGCGCCAGCAGCCAAGATCTAGGGTCCGAGCAGTACTTC
TRBV7-2	.	.	TRBJ1-3	CASSLWGALTGNTIYF	TGTGCCAGCAGCTTATGGGGGGCTCTAACTGGAAACACCATATATTTT
TRBV5-1	.	.	TRBJ2-2	CASSSPPGEVKQFTGELFF	TGCGCCAGCAGCTCCCCACCAGGGGAGGTAAAACAATTCACCGGGGAGCTGTTTTTT
TRBV7-6	TRBD1	.	TRBJ2-7	CASSLATGDTEQYF	TGTGCCAGCAGCTTAGCAACAGGGGATACCGAGCAGTACTTC
TRBV13	TRBD1	once	TRBJ1-1	CASSSTGTGGPLRPEAFF	TGTGCCAGCAGCTCAACCGGGACAGGGGGCCCCCTAAGGCCTGAAGCTTTCTTT
TRBV6-5	.	once	TRBJ2-3	CASSWGIGGSTDTQYF	TGTGCCAGCAGTTGGGGAATCGGGGGATCCACAGATACGCAGTATTTT
TRBV9	TRBD1	.	TRBJ2-7	CASSVGPGTGNMEQYF	TGTGCCAGCAGCGTAGGGCCCGGGACAGGGAATATGGAGCAGTACTTC
TRBV7-9	.	.	TRBJ2-7	CASSVESSAREQYF	TGTGCCAGCAGCGTAGAATCTAGCGCGAGGGAGCAGTACTTC
TRBV19	TRBD1	.	TRBJ2-7	CASTDTGTGGSYEQYF	TGTGCCAGTACAGATACCGGGACAGGGGGCTCCTACGAGCAGTACTTC
TRBV7-8	TRBD1	.	TRBJ2-7	CASSSNNRGSYEQYF	TGTGCCAGCAGCTCCAATAACAGGGGGTCCTACGAGCAGTACTTC
TRBV30	.	.	TRBJ2-7	CAWNMGVEQYF	TGTGCCTGGAATATGGGGGTTGAGCAGTACTTC
TRBV29-1	.	.	TRBJ2-3	CSARTRDTDTQYF	TGCAGCGCTCGGACACGCGACACAGATACGCAGTATTTT
TRBV10-3	.	once	TRBJ1-2	CAISESGADSRLDTYGYTF	TGTGCCATCAGTGAGTCGGGGGCCGACAGCAGGCTCGATACCTATGGCTACACCTTC
TRBV9	.	.	TRBJ1-2	CASSAWVYGYTF	TGTGCCAGCAGCGCGTGGGTCTATGGCTACACCTTC
TRBV10-1	.	.	TRBJ1-1	CASSEGGLNTEAFF	TGCGCCAGCAGTGAAGGAGGCCTGAACACTGAAGCTTTCTTT
TRBV13	.	.	TRBJ2-5	CASSRERETQYF	TGTGCCAGCAGCCGAGAGAGGGAGACCCAGTACTTC
TRBV6-1	.	once	TRBJ1-1	CASSPLRDPNTEAFF	TGTGCCAGCAGTCCCCTCCGGGACCCAAACACTGAAGCTTTCTTT
TRBV6-1	.	.	TRBJ1-4	CASSDMAPIANEKLFF	TGTGCCAGCAGTGATATGGCTCCCATAGCTAATGAAAAACTGTTTTTT
TRBV12-5	.	.	TRBJ2-4	CASLNGDKNIQYF	TGTGCTTCACTTAACGGGGACAAAAACATTCAGTACTTC
TRBV6-5	TRBD2	.	TRBJ2-7	CASSYSPAGSYEQYF	TGTGCCAGCAGTTACAGCCCAGCGGGATCCTACGAGCAGTACTTC
TRBV6-1	.	.	TRBJ2-7	CASSEGLPERYEQYF	TGTGCCAGCAGTGAAGGACTACCCGAGCGCTACGAGCAGTACTTC
TRBV7-9	TRBD1	.	TRBJ1-1	CASSLVGQGGNTEAFF	TGTGCCAGCAGCTTAGTGGGACAGGGGGGGAACACTGAAGCTTTCTTT
TRBV28	.	.	TRBJ2-7	CASSYHRVAYEQYF	TGTGCCAGCAGTTACCATAGGGTGGCCTACGAGCAGTACTTC